These 17 T cell receptor beta chains came from one sample sequenced in a study of T-cell reconstitution after alpha-beta-depleted transplantation in children. The library targeted TCRbeta and was prepared with unique molecular identifiers. TCRdb re-derived calls from the PCR reads in MiXCR, one entry per CDR3 protein. The sample holds fewer than 550,000 distinct CDR3 sequences, about an eighth seen once. The material sequenced was PBMCs, mostly from graft donor cells, taken 180 days after TCRalphabeta/CD19-depleted stem cell transplant. The receptor source for this set is a female patient between 2 and 10 years old who had a stem cell transplant for aplastic anemia, so the T cells may come from the graft donor.

This clonotype was observed a handful of times. This sequence joins TRBV28 and TRBJ2-1; 9 bases are shared with TRBD1. V trimming: 3 bases; J trimming: 8 bases; junction bases outside the gene matches: 11. This CDR3 region has 16 residues. CDR1 is MDHEN and CDR2 is SYDVKM in the germline V gene. CDR3 residues: CASSFPGQGSFYEQFF. CDR3 nucleotide sequence: TGTGCCAGCAGTTTCCCGGGACAGGGTTCATTCTATGAGCAGTTCTTC.

The V and J genes are TRBV18 and TRBJ2-7; possibly TRBD1 for D (6 bases). The CDR3 has 15 amino acids. Germline CDR1 and CDR2: KGHSH and LQKENI. V was cut by 4 bases and J by 0 bases, with 13 bases left in between. The CDR3 bases are TGTGCCAGCTCACAGACAGGTAGGAGCTCCTACGAGCAGTACGTC. Protein: CASSQTGRSSYEQYV.

This clonotype has at least ten counts. V gene TRBV20-1 combines with J gene TRBJ2-2; D not certain. The germline CDR1 and CDR2 sequences are DFQATT and SNEGSKA (reference sequence). The CDR3 has 13 amino acids. Trimming shortened V by 2 bases and J by 4 bases, and 8 bases separated the two germline ends. CDR3: CSARRHSTGELFF. The CDR3 DNA sequence: TGCAGTGCTAGAAGGCACAGCACCGGGGAGCTGTTTTTT.

This clonotype was counted between two and nine times. This rearrangement joins TRBV6-2 or TRBV6-3 to TRBJ1-5; D unclear. CDR3 length equals 9 residues. V was pared by 8 bases and J by 8 bases, with 4 bases between. Germline CDR1 is MNHEY and CDR2 is SVGEGT. The CDR3 sequence: CASGEPQHF. The CDR3 nucleotides read TGTGCCAGCGGTGAGCCCCAGCATTTT.

V and J are TRBV6-2 or TRBV6-3 and TRBJ2-3; no clear D gene. V gave up 5 bases and J gave up 4 bases, with 7 bases separating them. Germline V gene lookup returns CDR1 MNHEY and CDR2 SVGEGT. The CDR3 consists of 12 residues. CDR3 nucleotides: TGTGCCAGCAGTAGTATTTCAGATACGCAGTATTTT. Its translation is CASSSISDTQYF.

CDR3 DNA: TGTGCCACCAGTGATCCCCGGCAGGGGCGGGCCTTCGGGGCCAACGTCCTGACTTTC. It yields the protein CATSDPRQGRAFGANVLTF. The chain is built from TRBV24-1 and TRBJ2-6, with D possibly TRBD1 on 6 matching bases. The CDR3 is 19 amino acids. Trimming took 3 bases from V and 4 from J, leaving 21 bases between them. Per germline, CDR1 KGHDR and CDR2 SFDVKD.

This chain joins TRBV13 and TRBJ2-7; either TRBD1 or TRBD2 may fit D (5 bases each). This CDR3 has 15 amino acids. CDR1 and CDR2 (germline): PRHDT, FYEKMQ (reference sequence). V shed 7 bases and J shed 2 bases, with 18 bases lying between them. CDR3 nucleotide sequence: TGTGCCAGCACAGGCCCCTCGGGGCGCACCTACGAGCAGTACTTC. Its protein product is CASTGPSGRTYEQYF. The whole variable domain, filled in from reference TRBV13 and TRBJ2-7, reads AAGVIQSPRHLIKEKRETATLKCYPIPRHDTVYWYQQGPGQDPQFLISFYEKMQSDKGSIPDRFSAQQFSDYHSELNMSSLELGDSALYFCASTGPSGRTYEQYFGPGTRLTVT.

This clonotype was observed at least ten times. This chain joins TRBV5-1 and TRBJ2-1; no definite D call. Germline V gene data show CDR1 as SGHRS and CDR2 as YFSETQ. The ends were cut back, 5 bases at V and 3 bases at J, with 9 bases in the middle. The CDR3 consists of 13 residues. This chain's CDR3 is CASRPSVYNEQFF. CDR3 nucleotides: TGCGCCAGCAGACCGTCGGTCTACAATGAGCAGTTCTTC.

In this sample, this clonotype turned up many times. This chain connects TRBV29-1 to TRBJ1-1; TRBD1 agrees at 12 bases. Germline-derived CDR1 and CDR2 are SQVTM and ANQGSEA. V lost 7 bases and J lost 5; bases outside the gene matches: 5. CDR3 length: 13 amino acids. CDR3 sequence reads: CSAPGQGATEAFF. The CDR3 DNA is TGCAGCGCACCGGGACAGGGGGCGACTGAAGCTTTCTTT. The full variable domain, completed using reference TRBV29-1 and TRBJ1-1, is SAVISQKPSRDICQRGTSLTIQCQVDSQVTMMFWYRQQPGQSLTLIATANQGSEATYESGFVIDKFPISRPNLTFSTLTVSNMSPEDSSIYLCSAPGQGATEAFFGQGTRLTVV.

The rearrangement links TRBV5-1 to TRBJ2-1, with 11 bases aligning to TRBD2. This CDR3 region has 19 residues. Per germline, CDR1 SGHRS and CDR2 YFSETQ. V was pared by 0 bases and J by 0 bases, with 8 bases of the junction left unmatched. The CDR3 bases are TGCGCCAGCAGCTTGGACGGGACTAGCGGTGCGAGCTCCTACAATGAGCAGTTCTTC. Protein product: CASSLDGTSGASSYNEQFF.

The table lists this clonotype with many counts. The chain joins TRBV15 to TRBJ1-1; D possibly corresponds to TRBD1 (6 bases). This CDR3 region has 14 residues. Deletions cut 3 bases from V and 10 bases from J, with 18 bases between. Germline V gene sequence: CDR1 LNHNV, CDR2 YYDKDF (reference sequence). The CDR3 DNA is TGTGCCACCAGCAGGGGGTACAGGGAAATTGGAGCTTTCTTT. It translates to CATSRGYREIGAFF.

This clonotype was counted at least ten times. The chain has TRBV12-3 or TRBV12-4 and TRBJ2-1; 8 bases are a match to TRBD1. The junction had 6 bases not matched to a gene; V was cut back by 5 bases and J by 3 bases. The CDR3 sequence is 15 residues long. The CDR3 coding sequence is TGTGCCAGCAGTCCCCCGGGACAGGTCTACAATGAGCAGTTCTTC. Its translation: CASSPPGQVYNEQFF.

This clonotype was counted many times. The V gene is TRBV14, the J gene TRBJ2-1; D gene uncertain. The CDR3 spans 11 residues. The V end lost 1 base, the J end lost 11 bases, and 6 bases lay between the germline ends. The V gene's germline CDR1 is SGHDN and CDR2 FVKESK. The CDR3 is CASSQGRKQFF. In nucleotides, the CDR3 is TGTGCCAGCAGCCAAGGACGCAAGCAGTTCTTC.

V and J are TRBV27 and TRBJ1-6, with D possibly matching TRBD1 (5 bases). Germline V gene sequence: CDR1 MNHEY, CDR2 SMNVEV (reference sequence). V was clipped by 5 bases and J by 7 bases, with 21 bases between them. The CDR3 has 17 amino acids. The CDR3, as DNA: TGTGCCAGCAGTCCCATGGGGGGGACGAACCTCAATTCACCCCTCCACTTT. It translates to CASSPMGGTNLNSPLHF.

This clonotype occurred a few times. CDR3 region: CASSLFLPRGSGNTIYF. CDR3 DNA: TGTGCCAGCAGTTTATTTCTCCCCAGGGGGTCTGGAAACACCATATATTTT. The chain links TRBV27 to TRBJ1-3, with 7 bases identical to TRBD1. Germline CDR1 is MNHEY and CDR2 is SMNVEV (reference sequence). V was pared by 1 base and J by 1 base, with 7 bases of the junction left unmatched. There are 17 residues in the CDR3.

V gene TRBV2 combines with J gene TRBJ2-7, with 9 positions matching TRBD2. Germline V gives CDR1 SNHLY, CDR2 FYNNEI. V shed 6 bases, J shed 3 bases, and the junction held 9 bases outside the gene matches. The CDR3 is 15 amino acids. The CDR3 region is CASRTGTSRYYEQYV. The CDR3 DNA follows: TGTGCCAGCAGAACCGGGACTAGCAGGTACTACGAGCAGTACGTC.

The chain is built from TRBV3-1 and TRBJ2-1, with 8 bases lining up with TRBD2. The ends lost 0 bases at V and 8 bases at J; junction bases unmatched: 12. The CDR3 runs to 17 residues. Germline CDR1 reads LGHDT; CDR2 reads YNNKEL (reference sequence). The chain's CDR3 is CASSQDVVAGRAYEQFF. In DNA form, the CDR3 reads TGTGCCAGCAGCCAAGATGTGGTAGCGGGAAGGGCATATGAGCAGTTCTTC.